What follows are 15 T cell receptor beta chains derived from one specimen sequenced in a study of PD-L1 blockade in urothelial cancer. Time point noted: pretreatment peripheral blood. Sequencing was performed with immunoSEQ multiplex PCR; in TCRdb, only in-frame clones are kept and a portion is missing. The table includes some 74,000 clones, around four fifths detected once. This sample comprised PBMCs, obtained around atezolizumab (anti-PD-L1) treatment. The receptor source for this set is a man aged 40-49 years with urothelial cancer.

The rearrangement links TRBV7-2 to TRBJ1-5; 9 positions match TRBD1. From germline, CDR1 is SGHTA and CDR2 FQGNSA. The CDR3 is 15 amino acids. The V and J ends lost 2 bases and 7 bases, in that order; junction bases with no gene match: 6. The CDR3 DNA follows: TGTGCCAGCAGCTTAACGGGACAGGGTGACCAGCCCCAGCATTTT. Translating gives CASSLTGQGDQPQHF.

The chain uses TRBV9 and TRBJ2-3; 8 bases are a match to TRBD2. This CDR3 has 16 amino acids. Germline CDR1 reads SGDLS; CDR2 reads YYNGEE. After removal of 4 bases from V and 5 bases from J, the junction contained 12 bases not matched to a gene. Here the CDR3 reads CASSTSSGLAGDTQYF. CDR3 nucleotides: TGTGCCAGCAGCACATCTAGCGGGCTAGCGGGAGATACGCAGTATTTT.

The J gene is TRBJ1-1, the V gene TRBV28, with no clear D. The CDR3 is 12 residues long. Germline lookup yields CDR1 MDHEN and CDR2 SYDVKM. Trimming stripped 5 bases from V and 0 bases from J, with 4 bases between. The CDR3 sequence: CASSVMNTEAFF. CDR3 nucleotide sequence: TGTGCCAGCAGTGTCATGAACACTGAAGCTTTCTTT.

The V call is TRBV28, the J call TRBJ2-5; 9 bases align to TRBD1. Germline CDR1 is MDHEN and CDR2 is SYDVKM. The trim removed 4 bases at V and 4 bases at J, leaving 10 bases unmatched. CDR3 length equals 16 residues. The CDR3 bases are TGTGCCAGCAGTTCCTTATCTGGGACAGGGAGAGAGACCCAGTACTTC. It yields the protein CASSSLSGTGRETQYF.

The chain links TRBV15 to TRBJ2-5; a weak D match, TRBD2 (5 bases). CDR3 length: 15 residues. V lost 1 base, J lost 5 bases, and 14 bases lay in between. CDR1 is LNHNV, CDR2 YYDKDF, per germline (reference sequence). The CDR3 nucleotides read TGTGCCACCAGCAGAGCACCGGACTCGAGGGAGACCCAGTACTTC. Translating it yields CATSRAPDSRETQYF.

The CDR3 here is CASSPGLAGASYEQYF. The CDR3 DNA follows: TGTGCCAGCAGCCCGGGACTAGCGGGGGCCTCCTACGAGCAGTACTTC. This rearrangement joins TRBV5-5 to TRBJ2-7; 14 bases agree with TRBD2. V lost 4 bases to trimming and J lost 0 bases; unmatched junction nucleotides: 3. CDR1 is SGHKS and CDR2 is YYEKEE in the germline V gene (reference sequence). The CDR3 extends over 16 amino acids. The variable domain in full, with the rest retrieved from reference TRBV5-5 and TRBJ2-7, is DAGVTQSPTHLIKTRGQQVTLRCSPISGHKSVSWYQQVLGQGPQFIFQYYEKEERGRGNFPDRFSARQFPNYSSELNVNALLLGDSALYLCASSPGLAGASYEQYFGPGTRLTVT.

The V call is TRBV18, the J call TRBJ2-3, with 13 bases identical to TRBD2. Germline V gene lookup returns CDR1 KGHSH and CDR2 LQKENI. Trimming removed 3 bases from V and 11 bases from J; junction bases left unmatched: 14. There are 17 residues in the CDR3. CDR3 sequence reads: CASSPRGLAGLVSEQYF. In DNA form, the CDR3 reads TGTGCCAGCTCACCCCGGGGACTAGCGGGATTGGTATCTGAGCAGTATTTT.

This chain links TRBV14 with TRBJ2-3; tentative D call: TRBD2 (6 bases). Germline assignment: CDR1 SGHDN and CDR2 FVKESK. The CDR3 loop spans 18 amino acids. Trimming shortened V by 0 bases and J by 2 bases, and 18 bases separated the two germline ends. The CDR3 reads CASSQDRSGGLNTDTQYF. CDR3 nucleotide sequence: TGTGCCAGCAGCCAAGATCGAAGCGGAGGGCTCAACACAGATACGCAGTATTTT.

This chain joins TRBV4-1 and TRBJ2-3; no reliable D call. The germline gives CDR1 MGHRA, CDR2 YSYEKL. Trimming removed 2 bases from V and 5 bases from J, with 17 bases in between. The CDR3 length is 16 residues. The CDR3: CASSQSEAAGGDTQYF. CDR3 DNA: TGCGCCAGCAGCCAAAGCGAGGCTGCTGGTGGAGATACGCAGTATTTT.

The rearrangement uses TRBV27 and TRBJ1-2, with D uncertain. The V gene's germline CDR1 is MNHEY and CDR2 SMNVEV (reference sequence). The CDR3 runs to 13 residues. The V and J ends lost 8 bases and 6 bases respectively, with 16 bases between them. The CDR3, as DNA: TGTGCCAGCGGAAGTACAGTACAACATGGCTACACCTTC. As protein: CASGSTVQHGYTF.

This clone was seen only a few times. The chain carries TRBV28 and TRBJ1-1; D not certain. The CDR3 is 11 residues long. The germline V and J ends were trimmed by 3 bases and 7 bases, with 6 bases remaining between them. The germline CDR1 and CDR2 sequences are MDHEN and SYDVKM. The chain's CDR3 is CASSFTVEAFF. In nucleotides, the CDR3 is TGTGCCAGCAGTTTTACAGTTGAAGCTTTCTTT.

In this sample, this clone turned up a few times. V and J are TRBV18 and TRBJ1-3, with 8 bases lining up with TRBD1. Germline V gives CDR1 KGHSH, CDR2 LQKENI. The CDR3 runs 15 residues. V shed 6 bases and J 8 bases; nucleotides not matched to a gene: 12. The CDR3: CASSQGQGGVDTIYF. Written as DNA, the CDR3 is TGTGCCAGCTCGCAAGGACAGGGCGGCGTAGACACCATATATTTT.

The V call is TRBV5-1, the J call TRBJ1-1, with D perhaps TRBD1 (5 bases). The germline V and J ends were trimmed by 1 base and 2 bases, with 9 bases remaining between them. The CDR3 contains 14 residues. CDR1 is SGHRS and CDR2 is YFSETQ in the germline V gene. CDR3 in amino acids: CASSLLTENTEAFF. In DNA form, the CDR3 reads TGCGCCAGCAGCTTGCTGACAGAAAACACTGAAGCTTTCTTT.

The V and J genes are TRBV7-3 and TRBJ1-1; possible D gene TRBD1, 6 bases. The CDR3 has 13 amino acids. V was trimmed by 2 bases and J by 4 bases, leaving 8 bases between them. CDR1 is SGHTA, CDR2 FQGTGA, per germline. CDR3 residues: CASSLRGATEAFF. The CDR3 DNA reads TGTGCCAGCAGCTTACGGGGGGCCACTGAAGCTTTCTTT.

The CDR3 sequence is CAWRAGEETQYF. For the CDR3, the DNA is TGTGCCTGGAGGGCGGGGGAAGAGACCCAGTACTTC. The rearrangement uses TRBV30 and TRBJ2-5, with 7 bases aligning to TRBD2. This CDR3 region has 12 residues. Germline CDR1 reads GTSNPN; CDR2 reads SVGIG (reference sequence). Trimming took 3 bases from V and 3 from J; bases not matched to a gene: 1.